These 27 T cell receptor beta chains came from one sample sequenced in a study of blood T cell repertoires in COVID-19. TCRdb's table, derived via immunoSEQ multiplex PCR, lists solely in-frame clones and lacks some. The sample yields 200,000 or so clones, about four fifths seen once. The sample comprised PBMCs or T cells enriched from blood (not recorded which). These receptors were taken from a man aged 35-49 years who had recovered from COVID-19.

The V and J genes are TRBV7-9 and TRBJ1-3; D uncertain. With 1 base removed from V and 4 bases from J, the gap between germline ends came to 5 bases. The CDR3 contains 13 residues. Germline V CDR1 and CDR2: SEHNR, FQNEAQ (reference sequence). Written as DNA, the CDR3 is TGTGCCAGCAGCTTAGGTTCGGGAAACACCATATATTTT. Its translation: CASSLGSGNTIYF.

V gene TRBV30 combines with J gene TRBJ1-3, with D hard to call. Germline V gives CDR1 GTSNPN, CDR2 SVGIG (reference sequence). This CDR3 has 11 residues. Trimming stripped 7 bases from V and 1 base from J, with 5 bases between. For the CDR3, the DNA is TGTGCCTCTCCTTCTGGAAACACCATATATTTT. Translated, it gives CASPSGNTIYF.

The chain recombines TRBV9 with TRBJ1-2, with TRBD1 matching over 10 bases. Germline V gene data show CDR1 as SGDLS and CDR2 as YYNGEE. The CDR3 has 15 residues. Trimming took 3 bases from V and 4 from J; bases not matched to a gene: 6. CDR3 DNA: TGTGCCAGCAGCGACCCCCGGGACAGGGGCTATGGCTACACCTTC. Translated: CASSDPRDRGYGYTF.

The V and J genes are TRBV4-2 and TRBJ1-1; 9 bases agree with TRBD1. CDR3 length equals 13 residues. The trim removed 4 bases at V and 3 bases at J, leaving 0 bases unmatched. Germline lookup yields CDR1 LGHNA and CDR2 YNFKEQ. CDR3 amino acids: CASSRDRDTEAFF. In DNA, the CDR3 is TGTGCCAGCAGCCGGGACAGGGACACTGAAGCTTTCTTT.

The J gene is TRBJ1-1, the V gene TRBV4-1; D ambiguous. The germline CDR1 and CDR2 sequences are MGHRA and YSYEKL. V lost 0 bases and J lost 2, with 10 bases in between. The CDR3 is 15 residues long. CDR3 DNA sequence: TGCGCCAGCAGCCAAGAACATCGGGGAAACACTGAAGCTTTCTTT. It specifies CASSQEHRGNTEAFF.

The V gene is TRBV4-1, the J gene TRBJ1-3; no clear D. Germline lookup yields CDR1 MGHRA and CDR2 YSYEKL. With 1 base removed from V and 8 bases from J, the gap between germline ends came to 12 bases. The CDR3 is made up of 14 amino acids. The DNA of the CDR3 is TGCGCCAGCAGCCAAGGATCGACCGGGGACACCATATATTTT. Translating gives CASSQGSTGDTIYF.

The chain couples TRBV19 to TRBJ2-1; 10 nucleotides match TRBD2. The CDR3 loop spans 13 amino acids. V was clipped by 7 bases and J by 7 bases; unmatched bases: 4. Germline CDR1 LNHDA, CDR2 SQIVND (reference sequence). The CDR3 loop reads CASTAGGQNEQFF. The CDR3 DNA sequence: TGTGCCAGTACAGCGGGGGGGCAAAATGAGCAGTTCTTC.

The V call is TRBV15, the J call TRBJ2-7; perhaps TRBD1 as D (5 bases). CDR1 is LNHNV, CDR2 YYDKDF, per germline (reference sequence). The V and J ends lost 1 base and 1 base respectively, with 11 bases between them. The CDR3 runs 15 residues. The CDR3 reads CATSRVRQGSYEQYF. In DNA, the CDR3 is TGTGCCACCAGCAGAGTAAGGCAGGGATCCTACGAGCAGTACTTC.

Only one count was recorded for this clone. The V call is TRBV11-2, the J call TRBJ2-2; 11 bases line up with TRBD1. CDR1 and CDR2 (germline): SGHAT, FQNNGV. The CDR3 has 15 amino acids. The trim removed 5 bases at V and 5 bases at J, leaving 4 bases unmatched. The CDR3 here is CASSTGTGGTGELFF. CDR3 coding DNA: TGTGCCAGCAGCACCGGGACAGGGGGAACCGGGGAGCTGTTTTTT.

This clone was counted a single time. In nucleotides, the CDR3 is TGTGCCAGCAGCTCAGCTAGCGGGGGGAGTACAGATACGCAGTATTTT. This gives the protein CASSSASGGSTDTQYF. The chain uses TRBV5-4 and TRBJ2-3, with TRBD2 matching over 11 bases. From germline, CDR1 is SGHNT and CDR2 YYREEE (reference sequence). The length of the CDR3 is 16 residues. The trim removed 3 bases at V and 3 bases at J, leaving 6 bases unmatched.

The V and J genes are TRBV6-2 or TRBV6-3 and TRBJ1-1, with D unclear. Trimming pared 5 bases from V and 4 bases from J, leaving 20 bases between. Germline CDR1 MNHEY, CDR2 SVGEGT. This CDR3 comprises 16 residues. The CDR3: CASSQVRPLRITEAFF. The DNA of the CDR3 is TGTGCCAGCAGTCAAGTACGTCCCTTGAGGATCACTGAAGCTTTCTTT.

DNA for the CDR3: TGTGCCAGCTCACCGACCCGACAGGGGGCCTCTGGGGCCAACGTCCTGACTTTC. This encodes CASSPTRQGASGANVLTF. The chain couples TRBV18 to TRBJ2-6; 10 bases fit TRBD1. This CDR3 region has 18 residues. With 3 bases clipped from V and 0 bases from J, the junction kept 5 bases outside the gene matches. Germline CDR1 KGHSH, CDR2 LQKENI.

The chain links TRBV6-1 to TRBJ2-7; D gene uncertain. The V and J ends lost 3 bases and 3 bases respectively, with 3 bases between them. Germline V lookup: CDR1 MNHNS, CDR2 SASEGT. CDR3 size: 11 residues. The CDR3: CASSDLYEQYF. The CDR3 DNA is TGTGCCAGCAGTGACCTCTACGAGCAGTACTTC.

CDR3: CASSVEQEGQPQHF. In DNA form, the CDR3 reads TGTGCCAGCAGCGTTGAACAGGAGGGACAGCCCCAGCATTTT. This chain uses TRBV9 with TRBJ1-5; D is perhaps TRBD1 (5 bases). V was clipped by 2 bases and J by 7 bases, with 13 bases between them. This CDR3 has 14 amino acids. Germline assignment: CDR1 SGDLS and CDR2 YYNGEE.

The chain combines TRBV29-1 with TRBJ1-2; 10 bases fit TRBD1. The CDR3 has 13 residues. Germline lookup yields CDR1 SQVTM and CDR2 ANQGSEA. Unmatched junction bases numbered 6, after V lost 6 bases and J lost 5 bases. The CDR3 protein is CSVGDRGIYGYTF. DNA for the CDR3: TGCAGCGTGGGGGACAGGGGAATTTATGGCTACACCTTC.

The J gene is TRBJ1-2, the V gene TRBV20-1; no firm D call. Germline CDR1 reads DFQATT; CDR2 reads SNEGSKA (reference sequence). V was trimmed by 4 bases and J by 3 bases, leaving 6 bases between them. The CDR3 covers 11 residues. For the CDR3, the DNA is TGCAGTGCTAAGTTAGACTATGGCTACACCTTC. Residues: CSAKLDYGYTF.

This clone was counted between two and nine times. An end of the junction does not agree with germline; a read error may underlie this. The chain is built from TRBV4-2 and TRBJ2-7, with 8 bases matching TRBD2. This CDR3 has 13 amino acids. CDR1 and CDR2 (germline): LGHNA, YNFKEQ. As DNA, the CDR3 is TGTGCCAGCAGTCAAGCGGGAGAATACGAGCAGTACTTC. Translated: CASSQAGEYEQYF.

The chain couples TRBV7-9 to TRBJ1-2; TRBD1 agrees at 9 bases. Germline CDR1 reads SEHNR; CDR2 reads FQNEAQ (reference sequence). V dropped 5 bases and J dropped 1; count of bases not matched to a gene: 5. There are 15 residues in the CDR3. CDR3 sequence (DNA): TGTGCCAGCAGCCCGGACAGGGGACTTAACTATGGCTACACCTTC. Protein sequence: CASSPDRGLNYGYTF.

The rearrangement links TRBV7-2 to TRBJ2-7; TRBD2 is a possible D gene (5 bases). Trimming stripped 1 base from V and 6 bases from J, with 22 bases between. There are 17 residues in the CDR3. The V gene's germline CDR1 is SGHTA and CDR2 FQGNSA. This CDR3 reads CASSLVLGSSPSGEQYF. The CDR3 DNA reads TGTGCCAGCAGCTTAGTTCTCGGGTCTAGCCCCTCGGGCGAGCAGTACTTC.

The chain combines TRBV5-4 with TRBJ1-6, with D uncertain. Germline V CDR1 and CDR2: SGHNT, YYREEE (reference sequence). This CDR3 comprises 14 residues. Trimming took 5 bases from V and 9 from J, leaving 15 bases between them. DNA of the CDR3: TGTGCCAGCAGTCCCGGCGGCAATTCTTCACCCCTCCACTTT. This codes for CASSPGGNSSPLHF.

This clone has more than one count but fewer than ten. V is TRBV13 and J is TRBJ1-6; 8 positions agree with TRBD1. CDR3 length: 16 residues. Germline-derived CDR1 and CDR2 are PRHDT and FYEKMQ (reference sequence). J was trimmed by 7 bases and V by 5 bases; bases with no gene match: 10. The CDR3 reads CASSPTGQAGNSPLHF. CDR3 nucleotides: TGTGCCAGCAGCCCGACGGGACAGGCCGGGAATTCACCCCTCCACTTT. The full variable domain, with the rest looked up from reference TRBV13 and TRBJ1-6, is AAGVIQSPRHLIKEKRETATLKCYPIPRHDTVYWYQQGPGQDPQFLISFYEKMQSDKGSIPDRFSAQQFSDYHSELNMSSLELGDSALYFCASSPTGQAGNSPLHFGNGTRLTVT.

This clone was detected only once. The genes are TRBV6-5 and TRBJ1-2; 7 nucleotides line up with TRBD1. The CDR3 length is 15 residues. Germline V gives CDR1 MNHEY, CDR2 SVGAGI. V shed 0 bases, J shed 6 bases, and the junction held 7 bases outside the gene matches. For the CDR3, the DNA is TGTGCCAGCAGTTACTCTACGACAGGGATGAATGGCTACACCTTC. This codes for CASSYSTTGMNGYTF.

The chain carries TRBV5-8 and TRBJ2-2; TRBD2 matches at 9 bases. The CDR3 is 17 residues long. Germline-derived CDR1 and CDR2 are SGHTS and YDEGEE. The junction had 13 bases not matched to a gene; V was cut back by 6 bases and J by 4 bases. CDR3 DNA sequence: TGTGCCAGCACCCCCCGTTTAGCGGGGGTGATCACCGGGGAGCTGTTTTTT. Translated, it gives CASTPRLAGVITGELFF.

The chain carries TRBV5-1 and TRBJ2-7; 8 nucleotides agree with TRBD1. V was clipped by 4 bases and J by 4 bases; unmatched bases: 7. Germline values: CDR1 SGHRS, CDR2 YFSETQ. CDR3 length: 14 residues. CDR3: CASSNRQGLYEQYF. The CDR3 DNA reads as TGCGCCAGCAGCAATAGACAGGGGTTGTACGAGCAGTACTTC.

The chain is built from TRBV3-1 (or the pseudogene TRBV3-2) and TRBJ1-1; a weak D match, TRBD1 (5 bases). Trimming pared 3 bases from V and 6 bases from J, leaving 14 bases between. The CDR3 length is 14 residues. Germline-derived CDR1 and CDR2 are LGHDT and YNNKEL (reference sequence). In DNA form, the CDR3 reads TGTGCCAGCAGCCAGGTCTTCGGGGGAGCTGAAGCTTTCTTT. It encodes CASSQVFGGAEAFF.

Remarks on this clone: At the DNA level, this CDR3 is encoded by other sequences in the same sample as well. This chain joins TRBV7-9 and TRBJ1-6, with 7 bases identical to TRBD1. V shed 1 base and J 0 bases; nucleotides not matched to a gene: 3. CDR3 length equals 17 residues. CDR1 and CDR2 from the germline V gene are SEHNR and FQNEAQ (reference sequence). CDR3 loop: CASSLGQGSSYNSPLHF. As DNA, the CDR3 is TGTGCCAGCAGCTTAGGACAGGGAAGCTCCTATAATTCACCCCTCCACTTT.

The V call is TRBV7-2, the J call TRBJ2-7, with a possible D match to TRBD2 (6 bases). CDR3 length: 14 residues. CDR1 and CDR2 from the germline V gene are SGHTA and FQGNSA. V lost 5 bases and J lost 2, with 13 bases in between. CDR3 in amino acids: CASSLRDSTYEQYF. CDR3 DNA: TGTGCCAGCAGCCTCCGGGACTCCACCTACGAGCAGTACTTC.